This TCR beta chain came from a study of PD-L1 blockade in urothelial cancer. Study at large: Atezolizumab (1,200 mg intravenously every 3 weeks) began in the mid-2010s for patients. The analyses of blood took place 3 weeks (second dose) and 6 weeks after treatment start.

On this clone: Its antigen is as yet unknown.

Study outcomes and limitations: Tumor-associated TCR clones expanded more in blood at 3 weeks in patients with durable benefit.

Time point indicated: peripheral blood 6 weeks after treatment start. The number of samples from each patient was between 1 and 8, taken pretreatment and on-treatment. Measured with immunoSEQ multiplex PCR; TCRdb has only the in-frame clones, and not every one. The sample lists 20,000 to 25,000 clones, around nine tenths occurring once. The V and J ends lost 4 bases and 2 bases, in that order; junction bases with no gene match: 9. Germline V gene sequence: CDR1 SNHLY, CDR2 FYNNEI. The CDR3 is 18 residues long. The source material was PBMCs, sampled around atezolizumab (anti-PD-L1) treatment. This chain uses TRBV2 with TRBJ1-5; 12 bases agree with TRBD1. This receptor was taken from a woman aged 55-75 years with urothelial cancer. The CDR3 loop reads CASSVVLGQGAGNQPQHF. CDR3 nucleotides: TGTGCCAGCAGTGTAGTGTTGGGACAGGGGGCGGGCAATCAGCCCCAGCATTTT.